These 3 T cell receptor beta chains came from one sample sequenced in a study of T cell repertoires in aging, cancer and after chemotherapy. Rearranged V-D-J TRB sequences were amplified with a mixed TRB-A/B primer pool. TCRdb processed the multiplex PCR reads anew with MiXCR; each CDR3 protein has one entry. The sample yields around 1,200 distinct CDR3 sequences, 25% seen once. Peripheral blood genomic DNA, not sorted cells or RNA, was the template. Sequences were obtained from blood. These receptors came from a human donor with a solid tumor.

About this clonotype itself: A much larger clonotype is one base distant, so this may be a read error. The chain joins TRBV12-3 or TRBV12-4 to TRBJ2-5; 8 positions match TRBD1. CDR3 size: 15 residues. V trimming: 9 bases; J trimming: 7 bases; junction bases outside the gene matches: 16. CDR3 nucleotides: TGTGCCAGAAGTCGGGGACAGGCGGGGTCGGGGACCCAGTACTTC. Amino acid sequence: CARSRGQAGSGTQYF.

As to this clonotype: Being one base from a much bigger clone, this may be a read error. This sequence joins TRBV6-5 and TRBJ2-7; D perhaps matches TRBD2 (6 bases). Germline CDR1 is MNHEY and CDR2 is SVGAGI. The V and J ends lost 9 bases and 1 base respectively, with 19 bases between them. The CDR3 is 15 residues long. In DNA form, the CDR3 reads TGTGCCAGTAGTCCCTGGGACTGCCGATCCTACGAGCAGTACTTC. It yields the protein CASSPWDCRSYEQYF.

The gene calls are TRBV19 and TRBJ1-6; D may be TRBD1 (5 bases). Germline CDR1 and CDR2: LNHDA and SQIVND (reference sequence). This CDR3 is built from 14 residues. V was shortened by 6 bases and J by 5 bases, with 11 bases between the two germline ends. CDR3 in DNA: TGTGCCAGTAGGCGGGACCTTGATAATTCACCCCTCCACTTT. Encoded protein: CASRRDLDNSPLHF.